This T cell receptor beta chain was observed in a study of blood T cell repertoires in COVID-19. Using immunoSEQ multiplex PCR, the repertoire was profiled, and TCRdb retains in-frame clones only, with some absent. The data show some 65,000 clones, around 77% seen once. This sequence was found in a human donor in a cohort sampled during active COVID-19. Sequences were obtained from peripheral blood.

In DNA form, the CDR3 reads TGCAGCGTTGAGCAGGTCACTGGGGCCAACGTCCTGACTTTC. Translating it yields CSVEQVTGANVLTF. The chain employs TRBV29-1 and TRBJ2-6, with D uncertain. Germline CDR1 reads SQVTM; CDR2 reads ANQGSEA. The CDR3 extends over 14 amino acids. V was pared by 3 bases and J by 2 bases, with 8 bases between.